Listed below are T cell receptor beta chains from one sample, sequenced in a study of human T cells and chemical hapten exposure. TCRdb re-called the RACE reads through MiXCR, storing one row per CDR3 protein. Of hundreds of thousands of distinct CDR3 sequences in the sample, more than 5% were seen once. The starting material was whole blood, obtained in connection with sensitization to the hapten diphenylcyclopropenone (DPC). The receptors shown here come from a woman younger than 30 with alopecia areata. Some clones in this sample may be carry-over from other donors' samples. The CDR3 runs from the conserved cysteine through the conserved F or W. Fields, in order: clone size, V gene, D gene, J gene, CDR3 DNA, CDR3 protein. D genes are given only for firm matches. For some rows the clone size is stated as once, few or many, or as a class when expanded; others skip it.

abundance: few; v_gene: TRBV28; d_gene: TRBD1; j_gene: TRBJ1-1; CDR3nt: TGTGCCAGCAGGGGACTGGACAGGGGCACTGAAGCTTTCTTT; CDR3aa: CASRGLDRGTEAFF
abundance: many; v_gene: TRBV15; d_gene: -; j_gene: TRBJ1-1; CDR3nt: TGTGCCACCAGCAGCACCGTGAACACTGAAGCTTTCTTT; CDR3aa: CATSSTVNTEAFF
abundance: few; v_gene: TRBV7-3; d_gene: TRBD1; j_gene: TRBJ2-2; CDR3nt: TGTGCCAGCAGGGCAGGGGGTCCCGGGGAGCTGTTTTTT; CDR3aa: CASRAGGPGELFF
abundance: -; v_gene: TRBV6-5; d_gene: -; j_gene: TRBJ1-3; CDR3nt: TGTGCCACCAGAAGTTCTGGAAACACCATATATTTT; CDR3aa: CATRSSGNTIYF
abundance: few; v_gene: TRBV12-3/TRBV12-4; d_gene: -; j_gene: TRBJ2-3; CDR3nt: TGTGCCAGCAGCCTTGATACTCGGACAGCCTGGGCAGATACGCAGTATTTT; CDR3aa: CASSLDTRTAWADTQYF
abundance: few; v_gene: TRBV29-1; d_gene: -; j_gene: TRBJ2-7; CDR3nt: TGCAGCGCTATCTCGGGGTACGAGCAGTACTTC; CDR3aa: CSAISGYEQYF
abundance: once; v_gene: TRBV10-3; d_gene: -; j_gene: TRBJ2-3; CDR3nt: TGTGCCTTCAGTTGGCTGGCGGGGAGCACAGATACGCAGTATTTT; CDR3aa: CAFSWLAGSTDTQYF
abundance: few; v_gene: TRBV4-3; d_gene: -; j_gene: TRBJ2-1; CDR3nt: TGCGCCAGCAGCCAAGAAGATGGTAGCCCCCAAGAGCAGTTCTTC; CDR3aa: CASSQEDGSPQEQFF
abundance: -; v_gene: TRBV6-2/TRBV6-3; d_gene: TRBD2; j_gene: TRBJ2-5; CDR3nt: TGTGCCAGCAGTTCGACTAGCCCAGCCCAAGAGACCCAGTACTTC; CDR3aa: CASSSTSPAQETQYF
abundance: few; v_gene: TRBV18; d_gene: -; j_gene: TRBJ2-3; CDR3nt: TGTGCCAGCTCACCCAGGGTCCATACGCAGTATTTT; CDR3aa: CASSPRVHTQYF
abundance: few; v_gene: TRBV4-3; d_gene: -; j_gene: TRBJ2-1; CDR3nt: TGCGCCAGCAGCCAAGACAGAGGCTATGAGCAGTTCTTC; CDR3aa: CASSQDRGYEQFF
abundance: -; v_gene: TRBV19; d_gene: TRBD2; j_gene: TRBJ2-1; CDR3nt: TGTGCCAGTAGCGGGGGGGGCGCCTACAATGAGCTGTTCTTC; CDR3aa: CASSGGGAYNELFF
abundance: many; v_gene: TRBV28; d_gene: -; j_gene: TRBJ1-1; CDR3nt: TGTGCCAGCTCGACCCCAGGGCGTAATGTGTACACTGAAGCTTTCTTT; CDR3aa: CASSTPGRNVYTEAFF
abundance: -; v_gene: TRBV7-3; d_gene: -; j_gene: TRBJ2-5; CDR3nt: TGTGCCAGCAGCTTAACGAACCTAGAGACCCAGTACTTC; CDR3aa: CASSLTNLETQYF
abundance: many; v_gene: TRBV20-1; d_gene: TRBD1; j_gene: TRBJ1-2; CDR3nt: TGCAGTGCTTTGACAGGGACCAACTATGGCTACACCTTC; CDR3aa: CSALTGTNYGYTF
abundance: few; v_gene: TRBV2; d_gene: -; j_gene: TRBJ1-5; CDR3nt: TGTGCCAGCAAGAATGATGATCAGCCCCAGCATTTT; CDR3aa: CASKNDDQPQHF
abundance: -; v_gene: TRBV20-1; d_gene: TRBD1; j_gene: TRBJ1-2; CDR3nt: TGCAGTGCTAATAATCTTAACAGGGGGGACTATGGCTACACCTTC; CDR3aa: CSANNLNRGDYGYTF
abundance: few; v_gene: TRBV29-1; d_gene: -; j_gene: TRBJ1-1; CDR3nt: TGCAGCGTTGAAGGGAGGGCAGGGGCAGACTCGAAGCCTGAAGCTTTCTTT; CDR3aa: CSVEGRAGADSKPEAFF
abundance: few; v_gene: TRBV5-1; d_gene: -; j_gene: TRBJ1-2; CDR3nt: TGCGCCAGCAGCTTAGACTGGGGGATCCGGTATGGCTACACCTTC; CDR3aa: CASSLDWGIRYGYTF
abundance: many; v_gene: TRBV7-2; d_gene: TRBD2; j_gene: TRBJ2-7; CDR3nt: TGTGCCAGCAGCTTATCGCGGGGGGTAGGCTACGAGCAGTACTTC; CDR3aa: CASSLSRGVGYEQYF
abundance: -; v_gene: TRBV7-9; d_gene: -; j_gene: TRBJ1-5; CDR3nt: TGTGCCAGCAGTTTACCAGATAGCAATCAGCCCCAGCATTTT; CDR3aa: CASSLPDSNQPQHF
abundance: -; v_gene: TRBV20-1; d_gene: TRBD1; j_gene: TRBJ1-1; CDR3nt: TGCAGTGCTAGAGACCCAACAGGGGAGGACACTGAAGCTTTCTTT; CDR3aa: CSARDPTGEDTEAFF
abundance: many; v_gene: TRBV5-1; d_gene: -; j_gene: TRBJ1-2; CDR3nt: TGCGCCAGCAGCGCGGGACGGCAGCCCTATGGCTACACCTTC; CDR3aa: CASSAGRQPYGYTF
abundance: many; v_gene: TRBV18; d_gene: -; j_gene: TRBJ2-7; CDR3nt: TGTGCCAGCTACGGGGGTTTCTCCTACGAGCAGTACTTC; CDR3aa: CASYGGFSYEQYF
abundance: many; v_gene: TRBV2; d_gene: TRBD1; j_gene: TRBJ1-1; CDR3nt: TGTGCCAGCAGTGAATTAGGAGGGGGCGCTGAAGCTTTCTTT; CDR3aa: CASSELGGGAEAFF
abundance: many; v_gene: TRBV11-1; d_gene: -; j_gene: TRBJ1-1; CDR3nt: TGTGCCAGCACGCGGATGGGGACTATGAACACTGAAGCTTTCTTT; CDR3aa: CASTRMGTMNTEAFF
abundance: -; v_gene: TRBV20-1; d_gene: TRBD1; j_gene: TRBJ1-2; CDR3nt: TGCAGTGCTCAGGGACAGGGGACGAACTATGGCTACACCTTC; CDR3aa: CSAQGQGTNYGYTF
abundance: many; v_gene: TRBV6-2/TRBV6-3; d_gene: -; j_gene: TRBJ1-2; CDR3nt: TGTGCCAGCAGTTCGAGGCTATCCTATGGCTACACCTTC; CDR3aa: CASSSRLSYGYTF
abundance: -; v_gene: TRBV7-9; d_gene: -; j_gene: TRBJ2-1; CDR3nt: TGTGCCAGCAGCTGGGGGGAAAATGAGCAGTTCTTC; CDR3aa: CASSWGENEQFF
abundance: -; v_gene: TRBV27; d_gene: -; j_gene: TRBJ2-3; CDR3nt: TGTGCCAGCAGTTTAGGGCCAAGGGATACGCAGTATTTT; CDR3aa: CASSLGPRDTQYF
abundance: few; v_gene: TRBV6-6; d_gene: -; j_gene: TRBJ1-5; CDR3nt: TGTGCCAGCAGCCCCTGGGTCCATTATAGCAATCAGCCCCAGCATTTT; CDR3aa: CASSPWVHYSNQPQHF
abundance: -; v_gene: TRBV28; d_gene: -; j_gene: TRBJ2-7; CDR3nt: TGTGCCAGCACCCCTCTGGGGGGAACCTACGAGCAGTACTTC; CDR3aa: CASTPLGGTYEQYF
abundance: -; v_gene: TRBV10-3; d_gene: -; j_gene: TRBJ2-6; CDR3nt: TGTGCCATCAGTGAGAGGTCCTCTGGGGCCAACGTCCTGACTTTC; CDR3aa: CAISERSSGANVLTF
abundance: many; v_gene: TRBV7-2; d_gene: TRBD2; j_gene: TRBJ2-3; CDR3nt: TGTGCCAGCAGCCCTAGCGGGAGCACAGATACGCAGTATTTT; CDR3aa: CASSPSGSTDTQYF
abundance: many; v_gene: TRBV1; d_gene: -; j_gene: TRBJ1-6; CDR3nt: TGCACCAGGCCGCAAGGGGTGAGGAGCTCCTATAATTCACCCCTCCACTTT; CDR3aa: CTRPQGVRSSYNSPLHF
abundance: few; v_gene: TRBV5-1; d_gene: -; j_gene: TRBJ2-7; CDR3nt: TGCGCCAGCAGCTTGGAGGGGGACCCTCGGGGGTACGAGCAGTACTTC; CDR3aa: CASSLEGDPRGYEQYF
abundance: few; v_gene: TRBV6-5; d_gene: TRBD1; j_gene: TRBJ2-1; CDR3nt: TGTGCCAGCAGTTCCGACAGGGACCCTAGTAATGAGCAGTTCTTC; CDR3aa: CASSSDRDPSNEQFF
abundance: -; v_gene: TRBV19; d_gene: TRBD1; j_gene: TRBJ2-6; CDR3nt: TGTGCCAGTACCAGGGACAGGGGGACCGGGGCCAACGTCCTGACTTTC; CDR3aa: CASTRDRGTGANVLTF
abundance: -; v_gene: TRBV6-5; d_gene: TRBD1; j_gene: TRBJ1-2; CDR3nt: TGTGCCAGCAGTTTAATGACAGGGAGCTATGGCTACACCTTC; CDR3aa: CASSLMTGSYGYTF
abundance: -; v_gene: TRBV2; d_gene: -; j_gene: TRBJ1-2; CDR3nt: TGTGCCAGCAATGCGGATAACTATGGCTACACCTTC; CDR3aa: CASNADNYGYTF
abundance: few; v_gene: TRBV7-9; d_gene: -; j_gene: TRBJ1-5; CDR3nt: TGTGCCAGCAGCTTAATTGGCGGGCAGCCCCAGCATTTT; CDR3aa: CASSLIGGQPQHF
abundance: many; v_gene: TRBV5-4; d_gene: -; j_gene: TRBJ1-4; CDR3nt: TGTGCCAGCAGCTTGGCGGGGGGATACGAAAAACTGTTTTTT; CDR3aa: CASSLAGGYEKLFF
abundance: many; v_gene: TRBV6-7; d_gene: -; j_gene: TRBJ1-5; CDR3nt: TGTGCCAGCAGTTCAGGCGGGGATAGCAATCAGCCCCAGCATTTT; CDR3aa: CASSSGGDSNQPQHF
abundance: few; v_gene: TRBV6-1; d_gene: -; j_gene: TRBJ1-2; CDR3nt: TGTGCCAGCAGTGAATATTCCAAAGAGGGAGACTACACCTTC; CDR3aa: CASSEYSKEGDYTF
abundance: -; v_gene: TRBV5-1; d_gene: -; j_gene: TRBJ2-1; CDR3nt: TGCGCCAGCAGCTTGGTATCCCTTAGCTCCTACAATGAGCAGTTCTTC; CDR3aa: CASSLVSLSSYNEQFF
abundance: many; v_gene: TRBV7-2; d_gene: -; j_gene: TRBJ1-1; CDR3nt: TGTGCCAGCAGCTTAGGTGAGGGGCACGGCACTGAAGCTTTCTTT; CDR3aa: CASSLGEGHGTEAFF
abundance: many; v_gene: TRBV7-2; d_gene: -; j_gene: TRBJ2-4; CDR3nt: TGTGCCAGCAGCTTAGTTCGTACAGGGCTAAATCTCCTAGCCAAAAACATTCAGTACTTC; CDR3aa: CASSLVRTGLNLLAKNIQYF
abundance: -; v_gene: TRBV20-1; d_gene: -; j_gene: TRBJ2-3; CDR3nt: TGCAGTGCCGGTCCAGGTACGGGGACAGATACGCAGTATTTT; CDR3aa: CSAGPGTGTDTQYF
abundance: -; v_gene: TRBV12-3/TRBV12-4; d_gene: -; j_gene: TRBJ2-2; CDR3nt: TGTGCCAGCAGACCCCTTAGGAACGGGGAGCTGTTTTTT; CDR3aa: CASRPLRNGELFF
abundance: many; v_gene: TRBV11-2; d_gene: -; j_gene: TRBJ1-4; CDR3nt: TGTGCCAGCAGCTTAACGACAGGCAATGAAAAACTGTTTTTT; CDR3aa: CASSLTTGNEKLFF
abundance: many; v_gene: TRBV7-7; d_gene: -; j_gene: TRBJ1-1; CDR3nt: TGTGCTAGCAGCTCACAGGGAGTGGCTGAAGCTTTCTTT; CDR3aa: CASSSQGVAEAFF
abundance: -; v_gene: TRBV7-8; d_gene: -; j_gene: TRBJ1-1; CDR3nt: TGTGCCAGCAGCGTAACAGGCGTTGAAGCTTTCTTT; CDR3aa: CASSVTGVEAFF
abundance: few; v_gene: TRBV7-2; d_gene: -; j_gene: TRBJ2-1; CDR3nt: TGTGCCAGCAGCCCCCCCCGGGGTGAGCAGTTCTTC; CDR3aa: CASSPPRGEQFF
abundance: -; v_gene: TRBV6-1; d_gene: -; j_gene: TRBJ2-3; CDR3nt: TGTGCCAGCAGCCCCAGGGGGGCCGGTACGCAGTATTTT; CDR3aa: CASSPRGAGTQYF
abundance: -; v_gene: TRBV4-3; d_gene: -; j_gene: TRBJ1-3; CDR3nt: TGCGCCAGCAGCCTCCTGGGGGATCCTGGAAACACCATATATTTT; CDR3aa: CASSLLGDPGNTIYF
abundance: many; v_gene: TRBV12-3/TRBV12-4; d_gene: -; j_gene: TRBJ1-1; CDR3nt: TGTGCCAGCAGTTTCGTCACGGACAGCTCAATGAACACTGAAGCTTTCTTT; CDR3aa: CASSFVTDSSMNTEAFF
abundance: few; v_gene: TRBV7-9; d_gene: TRBD1; j_gene: TRBJ2-2; CDR3nt: TGTGCCAGCAACCCGACAGGGGCTAACACCGGGGAGCTGTTTTTT; CDR3aa: CASNPTGANTGELFF
abundance: -; v_gene: TRBV20-1; d_gene: -; j_gene: TRBJ2-3; CDR3nt: TGCAGTGCCCCAAGTATGAATACGCAGTATTTT; CDR3aa: CSAPSMNTQYF
abundance: many; v_gene: TRBV12-3/TRBV12-4; d_gene: -; j_gene: TRBJ2-2; CDR3nt: TGTGCCAGCAGCCTGGGACTGGTGAACACCGGGGAGCTGTTTTTT; CDR3aa: CASSLGLVNTGELFF